One T cell receptor beta chain is described in this entry. The record originates from a study of control samples from healthy donors and cancer patients. Some clones are missing from TCRdb's copy, which holds only in-frame ones; the method was immunoSEQ multiplex PCR. The sample carries around 130,000 clones, roughly 89% recorded once. Germline V CDR1 and CDR2: SGHRS, YFSETQ. V was clipped by 2 bases and J by 10 bases, with 7 bases between them. The CDR3 has 11 amino acids. Sequenced sample: PBMCs. This clonotype was sampled from a middle-aged man with head and neck cancer. The chain employs TRBV5-1 and TRBJ2-1, with unresolved D. The CDR3 nucleotides are TGCGCCAGCAGCTTAACAGACGAGCAGTTCTTC. This encodes CASSLTDEQFF. The full variable domain, in which reference TRBV5-1 and TRBJ2-1 provide the parts outside the CDR3, is KAGVTQTPRYLIKTRGQQVTLSCSPISGHRSVSWYQQTPGQGLQFLFEYFSETQRNKGNFPGRFSGRQFSNSRSEMNVSTLELGDSALYLCASSLTDEQFFGPGTRLTVL.